This section outlines one TCR beta chain sequence together with its context. The sample belongs to a study of blood T cell repertoires in COVID-19. On the study more broadly: The United States, Italy and Spain supplied acute and convalescent COVID-19 samples. Sources were T cells, B-cell-depleted T cells, or PBMCs; the material itself was cDNA or gDNA.

V was clipped by 8 bases and J by 4 bases, with 20 bases between them. The CDR3 extends over 15 amino acids. Germline V CDR1 and CDR2: SGHVS, FNYEAQ. Original methodology: Nucleated cell counts were estimated from reference gene primer amplification. Generated by immunoSEQ multiplex PCR, the TCRdb table keeps only in-frame clones and is missing some. The V and J calls and clone size come from that table; D and trimming were worked out from the DNA. The sample holds about 180,000 clones, approximately 83% seen once. This TCR was sampled from a woman between 40 and 50 years old with COVID-19, enrolled during active disease. V usage is TRBV7-6 and J usage is TRBJ1-1; the D is unclear. The specimen sequenced was peripheral blood. CDR3 amino acids: CASHLILAPGTEAFF. CDR3 in DNA: TGTGCCAGCCACCTCATTTTAGCTCCTGGCACTGAAGCTTTCTTT.